These T cell receptor beta chains were read from a single sample in a study of blood T cells in healthy people across ages. TCRdb called the 5' RACE reads again in MiXCR, with one record for every CDR3 protein. The sample lists about 680,000 distinct CDR3 sequences; 45% to 50% were seen once. Specimen: blood. These receptors all stem from a woman aged 55-70 years in good health. The CDR3 runs from the conserved cysteine through the conserved F or W. The order of the fields is CDR3 length, D gene, clone size, V gene, J gene, CDR3 protein, CDR3 DNA. The D gene is left open where the match is weak. Only part of the rows carry a size: once, few, many, or a class if the clone is expanded.

len: 17
d_gene: TRBD1
abundance: -
v_gene: TRBV28
j_gene: TRBJ2-7
CDR3aa: CASSTHPRDRGLYEQYF
CDR3nt: TGTGCCAGCAGTACCCACCCCCGGGACAGGGGCCTCTACGAGCAGTACTTC

len: 16
d_gene: -
abundance: few
v_gene: TRBV10-3
j_gene: TRBJ2-6
CDR3aa: CAISESGNPGANVLTF
CDR3nt: TGTGCCATCAGTGAATCGGGTAATCCCGGGGCCAACGTCCTGACTTTC

len: 15
d_gene: TRBD1
abundance: few
v_gene: TRBV5-1
j_gene: TRBJ2-1
CDR3aa: CASTIEGAPYNEQFF
CDR3nt: TGCGCCAGCACCATCGAGGGGGCCCCCTACAATGAGCAGTTCTTC

len: 13
d_gene: -
abundance: once
v_gene: TRBV7-9
j_gene: TRBJ2-5
CDR3aa: CASSYTNGETQYF
CDR3nt: TGTGCCAGCAGCTATACCAACGGCGAGACCCAGTACTTC

len: 13
d_gene: -
abundance: -
v_gene: TRBV11-3
j_gene: TRBJ2-1
CDR3aa: CASSLISHNEQFF
CDR3nt: TGTGCCAGCAGCTTAATTTCTCACAATGAGCAGTTCTTC

len: 15
d_gene: TRBD2
abundance: -
v_gene: TRBV7-2
j_gene: TRBJ2-1
CDR3aa: CASSFNQGGQETQFF
CDR3nt: TGTGCCAGCAGCTTCAACCAGGGAGGGCAAGAGACCCAGTTCTTC

len: 12
d_gene: TRBD1
abundance: -
v_gene: TRBV7-2
j_gene: TRBJ1-2
CDR3aa: CANSSGGAGCTF
CDR3nt: TGTGCCAACAGCTCAGGGGGCGCTGGCTGCACCTTC

len: 19
d_gene: -
abundance: -
v_gene: TRBV25-1
j_gene: TRBJ2-6
CDR3aa: CASSGGSGRESSGANVLTF
CDR3nt: TGTGCCAGCAGTGGGGGAAGCGGCAGGGAAAGCTCTGGGGCCAACGTCCTGACTTTC

len: 11
d_gene: TRBD2
abundance: few
v_gene: TRBV10-3
j_gene: TRBJ2-7
CDR3aa: CASGRAYEQYF
CDR3nt: TGTGCCAGCGGGAGGGCCTACGAGCAGTACTTC

len: 12
d_gene: -
abundance: -
v_gene: TRBV7-9
j_gene: TRBJ1-1
CDR3aa: CASSLEGGEAFF
CDR3nt: TGTGCCAGCAGCTTAGAGGGCGGTGAAGCTTTCTTT

len: 14
d_gene: -
abundance: -
v_gene: TRBV20-1
j_gene: TRBJ2-7
CDR3aa: CSARDQSRSYEQYF
CDR3nt: TGCAGTGCTAGAGATCAGTCAAGATCCTACGAGCAGTACTTC

len: 20
d_gene: -
abundance: -
v_gene: TRBV7-2
j_gene: TRBJ2-1
CDR3aa: CASSLYPPASQRFSYNEQFF
CDR3nt: TGTGCCAGCAGCTTATATCCCCCGGCCAGCCAAAGGTTCTCCTACAATGAGCAGTTCTTC

len: 13
d_gene: -
abundance: few
v_gene: TRBV27
j_gene: TRBJ2-7
CDR3aa: CASSLNGFYEQYF
CDR3nt: TGTGCCAGCAGTTTGAATGGCTTTTACGAGCAGTACTTC

len: 17
d_gene: -
abundance: -
v_gene: TRBV4-1
j_gene: TRBJ2-6
CDR3aa: CASSQTAVHSGANVLTF
CDR3nt: TGCGCCAGCAGCCAAACTGCGGTTCACTCTGGGGCCAACGTCCTGACTTTC

len: 15
d_gene: -
abundance: -
v_gene: TRBV15
j_gene: TRBJ2-7
CDR3aa: CATSRVEGGTYEQYF
CDR3nt: TGTGCCACCAGCAGAGTGGAGGGGGGGACCTACGAGCAGTACTTC

len: 13
d_gene: -
abundance: few
v_gene: TRBV20-1
j_gene: TRBJ2-7
CDR3aa: CSARGLGAGEQYF
CDR3nt: TGCAGTGCTAGAGGATTGGGGGCGGGCGAGCAGTACTTC

len: 14
d_gene: -
abundance: -
v_gene: TRBV3-1
j_gene: TRBJ1-5
CDR3aa: CASSQYSGNQPQHF
CDR3nt: TGTGCCAGCAGCCAGTATTCCGGGAATCAGCCCCAGCATTTT

len: 22
d_gene: TRBD2
abundance: many
v_gene: TRBV12-3/TRBV12-4
j_gene: TRBJ2-1
CDR3aa: CASSLILRGLGIQLYSYNEQFF
CDR3nt: TGTGCCAGCAGTTTGATTTTAAGGGGACTAGGAATTCAGCTGTACTCCTACAATGAGCAGTTCTTC

len: 13
d_gene: TRBD1
abundance: once
v_gene: TRBV20-1
j_gene: TRBJ1-1
CDR3aa: CSDPRGGDSEAFF
CDR3nt: TGCAGTGACCCGAGGGGAGGGGACAGTGAAGCTTTCTTT

len: 17
d_gene: TRBD2
abundance: -
v_gene: TRBV11-2
j_gene: TRBJ2-2
CDR3aa: CASSPTSGAMNTGELFF
CDR3nt: TGTGCCAGCAGCCCCACCAGCGGGGCTATGAACACCGGGGAGCTGTTTTTT

len: 14
d_gene: TRBD1
abundance: -
v_gene: TRBV2
j_gene: TRBJ1-5
CDR3aa: CASSGQGEVRPQHF
CDR3nt: TGTGCCAGCAGTGGGCAGGGGGAGGTTCGGCCCCAGCATTTT

len: 11
d_gene: -
abundance: -
v_gene: TRBV20-1
j_gene: TRBJ2-7
CDR3aa: CSASESYEQYF
CDR3nt: TGCAGTGCTAGCGAGTCCTACGAGCAGTACTTC

len: 15
d_gene: -
abundance: -
v_gene: TRBV9
j_gene: TRBJ1-4
CDR3aa: CASSVTGTRGEKLFF
CDR3nt: TGTGCCAGCAGCGTAACCGGGACCCGGGGTGAAAAACTGTTTTTT

len: 14
d_gene: -
abundance: -
v_gene: TRBV28
j_gene: TRBJ2-7
CDR3aa: CASGKGAPSYEQYF
CDR3nt: TGTGCCAGCGGGAAAGGGGCGCCCTCCTACGAGCAGTACTTC

len: 14
d_gene: -
abundance: few
v_gene: TRBV7-2
j_gene: TRBJ2-1
CDR3aa: CASSSPGSYNEQFF
CDR3nt: TGTGCCAGCAGCTCTCCGGGCTCCTACAATGAGCAGTTCTTC

len: 13
d_gene: -
abundance: -
v_gene: TRBV30
j_gene: TRBJ1-2
CDR3aa: CAWMADRQNGYTF
CDR3nt: TGTGCCTGGATGGCAGACCGGCAAAATGGCTACACCTTC

len: 14
d_gene: -
abundance: -
v_gene: TRBV29-1
j_gene: TRBJ1-4
CDR3aa: CSVETWGVNEKLFF
CDR3nt: TGCAGCGTTGAAACGTGGGGGGTGAATGAAAAACTGTTTTTT

len: 14
d_gene: TRBD2
abundance: -
v_gene: TRBV28
j_gene: TRBJ2-7
CDR3aa: CASKGGSGRWEQYF
CDR3nt: TGTGCCAGCAAGGGGGGCAGCGGGAGGTGGGAGCAGTACTTC

len: 15
d_gene: TRBD1
abundance: few
v_gene: TRBV7-8
j_gene: TRBJ2-5
CDR3aa: CASSLYEDRGETQYF
CDR3nt: TGTGCCAGCAGCCTATACGAGGACAGGGGAGAGACCCAGTACTTC

len: 17
d_gene: TRBD1
abundance: few
v_gene: TRBV4-2
j_gene: TRBJ2-3
CDR3aa: CASSQEGTGSGSDTQYF
CDR3nt: TGTGCCAGCAGCCAAGAAGGGACAGGGTCGGGTTCAGATACGCAGTATTTT

len: 14
d_gene: TRBD1
abundance: -
v_gene: TRBV20-1
j_gene: TRBJ2-5
CDR3aa: CSAGEARGLETQYF
CDR3nt: TGCAGTGCAGGGGAGGCCAGGGGGCTCGAGACCCAGTACTTC

len: 16
d_gene: -
abundance: -
v_gene: TRBV7-3
j_gene: TRBJ2-5
CDR3aa: CASSLTPGVGRETQYF
CDR3nt: TGTGCCAGCAGCTTAACTCCGGGAGTGGGCAGGGAGACCCAGTACTTC

len: 12
d_gene: TRBD1
abundance: few
v_gene: TRBV29-1
j_gene: TRBJ2-1
CDR3aa: CSGDRLENEQFF
CDR3nt: TGCAGCGGGGACAGGTTGGAGAATGAGCAGTTCTTC

len: 14
d_gene: -
abundance: few
v_gene: TRBV5-1
j_gene: TRBJ1-1
CDR3aa: CASSLGGANTEAFF
CDR3nt: TGTGCCAGCAGCTTAGGCGGGGCGAACACTGAAGCTTTCTTT

len: 16
d_gene: -
abundance: -
v_gene: TRBV15
j_gene: TRBJ1-6
CDR3aa: CATSSGPGLHNSPLHF
CDR3nt: TGTGCCACCAGCAGTGGACCGGGCCTGCATAATTCACCCCTCCACTTT

len: 14
d_gene: TRBD1
abundance: few
v_gene: TRBV7-2
j_gene: TRBJ2-7
CDR3aa: CASSTRGQNYEQYF
CDR3nt: TGTGCCAGCAGCACCCGGGGACAGAACTACGAGCAGTACTTC

len: 14
d_gene: TRBD2
abundance: -
v_gene: TRBV29-1
j_gene: TRBJ2-3
CDR3aa: CGVGLGLAPDTQYF
CDR3nt: TGCGGGGTGGGGTTGGGACTAGCCCCAGATACGCAGTATTTT

len: 14
d_gene: -
abundance: -
v_gene: TRBV7-9
j_gene: TRBJ1-4
CDR3aa: CASSLVQVYEKLFF
CDR3nt: TGTGCCAGCAGCTTAGTGCAGGTGTATGAAAAACTGTTTTTT

len: 15
d_gene: TRBD1
abundance: few
v_gene: TRBV28
j_gene: TRBJ1-5
CDR3aa: CASSLSGGLYQPQHF
CDR3nt: TGTGCCAGCAGTTTATCAGGGGGCTTGTATCAGCCCCAGCATTTT

len: 15
d_gene: -
abundance: -
v_gene: TRBV9
j_gene: TRBJ2-3
CDR3aa: CASVSRDTITDTQYF
CDR3nt: TGTGCCAGCGTTTCCAGGGACACGATCACAGATACGCAGTATTTT

len: 13
d_gene: -
abundance: -
v_gene: TRBV20-1
j_gene: TRBJ2-7
CDR3aa: CSARDRGGNEQYF
CDR3nt: TGCAGTGCTAGAGATCGCGGGGGCAATGAGCAGTACTTC

len: 15
d_gene: -
abundance: few
v_gene: TRBV28
j_gene: TRBJ2-5
CDR3aa: CASSSAQGDQETQYF
CDR3nt: TGTGCCAGCAGTTCCGCGCAGGGCGACCAAGAGACCCAGTACTTC

len: 15
d_gene: -
abundance: -
v_gene: TRBV11-2
j_gene: TRBJ2-1
CDR3aa: CASSRDGSSYSEQFF
CDR3nt: TGTGCCAGCAGCAGGGACGGGAGCTCCTACAGTGAGCAGTTCTTC

len: 16
d_gene: TRBD2
abundance: -
v_gene: TRBV10-3
j_gene: TRBJ2-3
CDR3aa: CAISESLAGSTDTQYF
CDR3nt: TGTGCCATCAGTGAGTCCCTAGCGGGAAGCACAGATACGCAGTATTTT

len: 14
d_gene: TRBD1
abundance: few
v_gene: TRBV20-1
j_gene: TRBJ2-5
CDR3aa: CSAGRTGVQETQYF
CDR3nt: TGCAGTGCTGGAAGGACAGGTGTCCAAGAGACCCAGTACTTC

len: 12
d_gene: TRBD2
abundance: few
v_gene: TRBV29-1
j_gene: TRBJ2-1
CDR3aa: CSVLPTSGEQFF
CDR3nt: TGCAGCGTCCTTCCTACTAGCGGGGAGCAGTTCTTC